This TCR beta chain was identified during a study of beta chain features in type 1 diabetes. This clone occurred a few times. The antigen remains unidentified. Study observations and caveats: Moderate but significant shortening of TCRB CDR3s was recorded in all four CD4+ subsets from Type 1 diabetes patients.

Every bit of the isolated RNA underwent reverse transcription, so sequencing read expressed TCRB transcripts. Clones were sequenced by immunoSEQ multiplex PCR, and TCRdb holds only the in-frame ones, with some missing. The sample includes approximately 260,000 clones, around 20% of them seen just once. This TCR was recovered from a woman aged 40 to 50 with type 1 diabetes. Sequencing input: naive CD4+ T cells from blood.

For the CDR3, the DNA is TGTGCCAGCAGCTATTCCGGGACTAGCGGCCAAGAGACCCAGTACTTC. It encodes CASSYSGTSGQETQYF. The chain employs TRBV7-2 and TRBJ2-5; TRBD2 matches 11 bases. The germline gives CDR1 SGHTA, CDR2 FQGNSA. CDR3 length: 16 amino acids. V lost 4 bases to trimming and J lost 1 base; unmatched junction nucleotides: 5.